Listed here are 31 T cell receptor beta chains from one sample, sequenced in a study of blood T cell repertoires in COVID-19 (dated by TCRdb to the early 2020s). Libraries were made using the immunoSEQ multiplex PCR assay. TCRdb limited this immuneACCESS table to in-frame rearrangements with V and J called. A share of clones is missing; checked studies link under half to unresolved V genes, and the rest is unexplained. The sample table contains approximately 150,000 clones; only one count was recorded for 75% to 85% of them. The top ten clones comprise 10% of the sample. The sample consisted of peripheral blood. These receptors originate from a man aged 55 to 70 with active or convalescent COVID-19.

As to this clone: Its ends do not fully match the called genes, so a read error is possible. V gene TRBV27 combines with J gene TRBJ1-6; 7 nucleotides match TRBD1. Per germline, CDR1 MNHEY and CDR2 SMNVEV (reference sequence). There are 14 residues in the CDR3. CDR3 coding DNA: TGTGCCAGCAGTTCGGAACAGGGGATTTCACCCTTCCACTTT. Translation: CASSSEQGISPFHF.

The chain carries TRBV5-4 and TRBJ1-1, with D possibly being TRBD1 (5 bases). The CDR3 totals 15 residues. Trimming removed 2 bases at V and 0 bases at J, with 11 bases between. Germline lookup yields CDR1 SGHNT and CDR2 YYREEE (reference sequence). The CDR3 is CASSLRPGMNTEAFF. The CDR3 DNA follows: TGTGCCAGCAGCTTACGCCCAGGGATGAACACTGAAGCTTTCTTT.

This clone came up once. V usage is TRBV3-1 (or the pseudogene TRBV3-2) and J usage is TRBJ1-4; 7 bases are a match to TRBD1. CDR3 length: 15 amino acids. In germline, CDR1 is LGHDT, CDR2 YNNKEL (reference sequence). The junction had 9 bases not matched to a gene; V was cut back by 3 bases and J by 8 bases. This CDR3 reads CASSHYRGLGEKLFF. For the CDR3, the DNA is TGTGCCAGCAGCCACTACAGGGGACTTGGGGAAAAACTGTTTTTT.

This clone was seen a few times. One end of the junction fails to match germline, which may point to a read error. This chain connects TRBV7-2 to TRBJ2-4, with 11 bases matching TRBD2. In germline, CDR1 is SGHTA, CDR2 FQGNSA. This CDR3 has 15 amino acids. CDR3 region: CASSVAGGAKNIQYF. DNA for the CDR3: TGTGCCAGCAGCGTAGCGGGAGGGGCCAAAAACATTCAGTACTTC.

CDR3: CASGPLAGGELGELFF. The CDR3 nucleotides are TGTGCCAGCGGGCCACTAGCGGGTGGGGAGTTAGGGGAGCTGTTTTTT. The V call is TRBV2, the J call TRBJ2-2, with 9 bases aligning to TRBD2. Germline CDR1 reads SNHLY; CDR2 reads FYNNEI. V shed 8 bases and J 8 bases; nucleotides not matched to a gene: 15. CDR3 length: 16 amino acids.

This chain links TRBV12-3 or TRBV12-4 with TRBJ1-4, with 9 bases lining up with TRBD1. This CDR3 comprises 12 residues. J gave up 15 bases and V 6 bases, and 8 bases lay outside the gene matches. CDR3 protein: CASSPGDRELFF. For the CDR3, the DNA is TGTGCCAGCAGCCCAGGGGACAGGGAGTTGTTTTTT.

The chain couples TRBV6-2 or TRBV6-3 to TRBJ1-1; weak D call: TRBD1 (6 bases). The CDR3 runs 15 residues. Trimming removed 6 bases at V and 6 bases at J, with 20 bases between. CDR1 and CDR2 (germline): MNHEY, SVGEGT. DNA for the CDR3: TGTGCCAGCAGCGCCGAAAAAATAACAGGGTCTGAAGCTTTCTTT. As protein: CASSAEKITGSEAFF.

The rearrangement links TRBV2 to TRBJ1-2; 8 bases are a match to TRBD1. Germline V gene data show CDR1 as SNHLY and CDR2 as FYNNEI. The CDR3 sequence is 14 residues long. Trimming cost V 4 bases and J 9 bases; bases outside gene matches: 10. DNA of the CDR3: TGTGCCAGCAGTGCAGGGGGCGGCATTAGGAGCTACACCTTC. Its protein product is CASSAGGGIRSYTF. The whole variable domain, remainder taken from reference TRBV2 and TRBJ1-2, is EPEVTQTPSHQVTQMGQEVILRCVPISNHLYFYWYRQILGQKVEFLVSFYNNEISEKSEIFDDQFSVERPDGSNFTLKIRSTKLEDSAMYFCASSAGGGIRSYTFGSGTRLTVV.

This chain links TRBV6-2 or TRBV6-3 with TRBJ1-2; D remains unclear. The V end was cut by 6 bases, the J end by 1 base, with 9 bases between. Germline V lookup: CDR1 MNHEY, CDR2 SVGEGT. This CDR3 has 13 residues. The CDR3 loop is CASSEHRNYGYTF. In nucleotides, the CDR3 is TGTGCCAGCAGCGAACACCGTAACTATGGCTACACCTTC.

The chain links TRBV6-2 or TRBV6-3 to TRBJ2-3; TRBD1 agrees at 9 bases. Trimming cost V 2 bases and J 5 bases; bases outside gene matches: 2. CDR1 and CDR2 (germline): MNHEY, SVGEGT. The CDR3 loop spans 14 amino acids. This chain's CDR3 is CASSYTGGIDTQYF. The CDR3 coding sequence is TGTGCCAGCAGTTACACAGGGGGCATAGATACGCAGTATTTT.

The chain recombines TRBV7-8 with TRBJ1-1; D is unclear. The germline V gene has CDR1 SGHVS and CDR2 FQNEAQ. The CDR3 consists of 16 residues. The V and J ends lost 0 bases and 4 bases respectively, with 15 bases between them. CDR3 region: CASSLATGVMGTEAFF. The CDR3 region has the DNA TGTGCCAGCAGCTTAGCAACCGGGGTAATGGGCACTGAAGCTTTCTTT.

The J gene is TRBJ1-6, the V gene TRBV30; D call uncertain. Germline lookup yields CDR1 GTSNPN and CDR2 SVGIG (reference sequence). The CDR3 extends over 13 amino acids. Trimming cost V 4 bases and J 9 bases, with 13 bases left between them. The CDR3 DNA reads TGTGCCTGGACGATATCTATTAGTTCACCCCTCCACTTT. Amino acid sequence: CAWTISISSPLHF.

The V and J genes are TRBV6-5 and TRBJ1-6; tentative D call: TRBD1 (6 bases). Trimming cost V 0 bases and J 8 bases, with 11 bases left between them. The CDR3 sequence is 15 residues long. Germline assignment: CDR1 MNHEY and CDR2 SVGAGI. The CDR3 DNA follows: TGTGCCAGCAGTTACTCGCAGGGGTGGGATTCACCCCTCCACTTT. This sequence encodes CASSYSQGWDSPLHF.

This clone was recorded once. The V and J genes are TRBV6-2 or TRBV6-3 and TRBJ1-5; D gene unclear. From germline, CDR1 is MNHEY and CDR2 SVGEGT. This CDR3 has 13 amino acids. Trimming cost V 4 bases and J 4 bases, with 8 bases left between them. The CDR3 coding sequence is TGTGCCAGCAGTTCCCTACAGAATCAGCCCCAGCATTTT. It is translated as CASSSLQNQPQHF.

This chain uses TRBV7-6 with TRBJ1-1; 7 nucleotides align to TRBD1. The CDR3 spans 17 residues. V trimming: 6 bases; J trimming: 3 bases; junction bases outside the gene matches: 16. CDR1 and CDR2 from the germline V gene are SGHVS and FNYEAQ. CDR3 nucleotide sequence: TGTGCCAGCAGATATATCAGGAGGGGGCGAAAGGACACTGAAGCTTTCTTT. It codes for CASRYIRRGRKDTEAFF.

This clone was picked up a small number of times. V is TRBV12-3 or TRBV12-4 and J is TRBJ1-6, with unresolved D. V lost 2 bases and J lost 10, with 9 bases in between. This CDR3 has 13 residues. The CDR3 nucleotides are TGTGCCAGCAGTTTACGGGGAAGCTCACCCCTCCACTTT. As protein: CASSLRGSSPLHF.

The genes are TRBV30 and TRBJ2-1; TRBD1 matches 7 bases. This CDR3 region has 15 residues. V lost 4 bases, J lost 3 bases, and 9 bases stayed unmatched. Germline lookup yields CDR1 GTSNPN and CDR2 SVGIG (reference sequence). The DNA of the CDR3 is TGTGCCTGGACAAAAGACAGGGTATTCTACAATGAGCAGTTCTTC. This encodes CAWTKDRVFYNEQFF.

The V and J genes are TRBV15 and TRBJ1-5; D gene ambiguous. V was clipped by 0 bases and J by 0 bases, with 12 bases between them. Germline CDR1 LNHNV, CDR2 YYDKDF (reference sequence). The CDR3 length is 17 residues. The CDR3 is CATSRDRAGFSNQPQHF. In DNA form, the CDR3 reads TGTGCCACCAGCAGAGATAGGGCGGGATTTAGCAATCAGCCCCAGCATTTT.

V gene TRBV5-1 combines with J gene TRBJ2-7; TRBD1 matches 9 bases. The germline V gene encodes CDR1 SGHRS and CDR2 YFSETQ. CDR3 length: 15 residues. The trim removed 4 bases at V and 2 bases at J, leaving 7 bases unmatched. CDR3 protein: CASSMGDRVTYEQYF. In DNA form, the CDR3 reads TGCGCCAGCAGCATGGGGGACAGGGTTACCTACGAGCAGTACTTC.

The chain couples TRBV30 to TRBJ1-1; D perhaps matches TRBD1 (5 bases). This CDR3 is 13 amino acids long. With 2 bases removed from V and 1 base from J, the gap between germline ends came to 8 bases. The V gene's germline CDR1 is GTSNPN and CDR2 SVGIG (reference sequence). CDR3 coding DNA: TGTGCCTGGAGTCCGGGGGGGAACACTGAAGCTTTCTTT. This codes for CAWSPGGNTEAFF.

This chain uses TRBV4-3 with TRBJ1-1; D remains unclear. Trimming took 0 bases from V and 3 from J, leaving 8 bases between them. Germline V lookup: CDR1 LGHNA, CDR2 YSLEER. This CDR3 is 14 amino acids long. The CDR3 reads CASSQDTVHTEAFF. Written as DNA, the CDR3 is TGCGCCAGCAGCCAAGATACGGTTCACACTGAAGCTTTCTTT.

This chain joins TRBV11-2 and TRBJ2-7, with D tentatively TRBD1 (6 bases). V gave up 5 bases and J gave up 3 bases, with 8 bases separating them. The CDR3 loop spans 12 amino acids. Germline V gene lookup returns CDR1 SGHAT and CDR2 FQNNGV. The CDR3 DNA reads as TGTGCCAGCAGCCTGACAGGCTACGAGCAGTACTTC. It translates to CASSLTGYEQYF.

The rearrangement joins TRBV5-1 to TRBJ1-5, with 7 bases identical to TRBD1. The germline V gene has CDR1 SGHRS and CDR2 YFSETQ. The V gene end was trimmed by 0 bases and the J gene end by 5 bases; junction bases not matched to a gene: 2. The length of the CDR3 is 14 residues. CDR3 coding DNA: TGCGCCAGCAGCTTGGACAGGGGAGATCAGCCCCAGCATTTT. Its translation is CASSLDRGDQPQHF.

The genes are TRBV6-5 and TRBJ1-2, with TRBD1 as a possible D gene (6 bases). Germline loops: CDR1 MNHEY, CDR2 SVGAGI. Trimming took off 8 bases at V and 4 bases at J, with 17 bases between the two ends. The CDR3 is 14 amino acids. This CDR3 is CASALDSYFYGYTF. In DNA form, the CDR3 reads TGTGCCAGCGCCCTGGACAGTTACTTCTATGGCTACACCTTC.

The chain joins TRBV12-3 or TRBV12-4 to TRBJ2-7; D might be TRBD2 (5 bases). This CDR3 has 11 amino acids. V lost 5 bases, J lost 6 bases, and 8 bases lay in between. The CDR3 nucleotides read TGTGCCAGCAGTGGACTGGGCGAGCAGTACTTC. This translates into CASSGLGEQYF.

The chain recombines TRBV11-2 with TRBJ1-2; no firm D call. V lost 5 bases and J lost 2, with 9 bases in between. This CDR3 has 13 amino acids. Germline-derived CDR1 and CDR2 are SGHAT and FQNNGV. The CDR3 bases are TGTGCCAGCAGCCCATTTCGGAACTATGGCTACACCTTC. Its protein product is CASSPFRNYGYTF.

This chain uses TRBV10-3 with TRBJ1-5; 7 bases are a match to TRBD1. J gave up 2 bases and V 8 bases, and 15 bases lay outside the gene matches. Germline V CDR1 and CDR2: ENHRY, SYGVKD. There are 17 residues in the CDR3. CDR3 amino acids: CAIWMGPGGMGNQPQHF. CDR3 DNA sequence: TGTGCCATCTGGATGGGGCCAGGGGGTATGGGCAATCAGCCCCAGCATTTT.

V gene TRBV18 combines with J gene TRBJ2-7; TRBD1 aligns across 9 bases. Germline V gene data show CDR1 as KGHSH and CDR2 as LQKENI. This CDR3 spans 15 amino acids. With 3 bases clipped from V and 4 bases from J, the junction kept 7 bases outside the gene matches. The CDR3 DNA sequence: TGTGCCAGCTCACCCACAGGGGGCAATAGATACGAGCAGTACGTC. This translates into CASSPTGGNRYEQYV.

The chain links TRBV29-1 to TRBJ2-5; 7 bases align to TRBD2. The CDR3 is 14 amino acids. With V trimmed by 6 bases and J by 5 bases, 12 bases remained unmatched. Germline V gene lookup returns CDR1 SQVTM and CDR2 ANQGSEA. Here the CDR3 reads CSVLFPGGGETQYF. The CDR3 nucleotides read TGCAGCGTCCTATTCCCGGGGGGAGGGGAGACCCAGTACTTC. The complete variable domain, with remaining parts taken from reference TRBV29-1 and TRBJ2-5, reads SAVISQKPSRDICQRGTSLTIQCQVDSQVTMMFWYRQQPGQSLTLIATANQGSEATYESGFVIDKFPISRPNLTFSTLTVSNMSPEDSSIYLCSVLFPGGGETQYFGPGTRLLVL.

The J gene is TRBJ1-2, the V gene TRBV19, with D tentatively TRBD1 (6 bases). The CDR3 spans 13 residues. Germline values: CDR1 LNHDA, CDR2 SQIVND (reference sequence). V lost 3 bases, J lost 4 bases, and 9 bases lay in between. In DNA, the CDR3 is TGTGCCAGTAGTATCGGGACACTCTATGGCTACACCTTC. It is translated as CASSIGTLYGYTF.

This chain connects TRBV4-3 to TRBJ1-3; 8 positions match TRBD1. CDR1 and CDR2 from the germline V gene are LGHNA and YSLEER. Trimming at V came to 1 base and at J to 0 bases, leaving 8 bases not matched to a gene. The CDR3 totals 18 residues. The DNA of the CDR3 is TGCGCCAGCAGCCAAGCCCCGACAGGGGACCTCTCTGGAAACACCATATATTTT. Translating it yields CASSQAPTGDLSGNTIYF.